This T cell receptor (beta chain) was identified during a study of molecular identifiers for immune sequencing clone quantification. TCRdb used MiXCR to reprocess the PCR reads, holding one entry per CDR3 protein. The sample records about half a million distinct CDR3 sequences, 20% to 25% being singletons. Researchers sorted naive CD8 T cells as cells that were CD8+CD4-CCR7+CD45RA+. V lost 5 bases and J 1 base, leaving 14 bases between the germline ends. Germline lookup yields CDR1 SGHAT and CDR2 FQNNGV. The CDR3 is made up of 15 amino acids. Sequenced input: naive CD8+ T cells from blood, with Jurkat cell RNA spiked in. Subset specified: FACS-sorted CD8+CD4-CCR7+CD45RA+ naive T cells. This TCR was sampled from a human donor in good health. Some libraries in this study had Jurkat cell RNA spiked in. This rearrangement joins TRBV11-2 to TRBJ1-1, with D possibly being TRBD1 (5 bases). CDR3 residues: CASSPDGGANTEAFF. The CDR3 DNA follows: TGTGCCAGCAGCCCGGATGGAGGGGCGAACACTGAAGCTTTCTTT.